The present T cell receptor beta chain was sequenced within a study of long-term antiretroviral therapy in people with HIV. Trimming removed 5 bases at V and 8 bases at J, with 15 bases between. The V gene's germline CDR1 is SGHTA and CDR2 FQGNSA. The CDR3 extends over 13 amino acids. Version v3.0 of the immunoSEQ assay ran at survey level. The table came from immunoSEQ multiplex PCR; TCRdb's copy has only in-frame clones and leaves some out. The data contain roughly 18,000 clones, about four fifths of them singletons. The sequencing used unsorted PBMCs, collected 0.9 years after starting antiretroviral therapy. The chain couples TRBV7-2 to TRBJ1-1; the D is unclear. The source of this sequence is a man younger than 30 with HIV. In nucleotides, the CDR3 is TGTGCCAGCAGCGAATATACCAGAGCCGAAGCTTTCTTT. Translating it yields CASSEYTRAEAFF.